These 17 T cell receptor beta chains were sequenced from one sample in a study of patients and donors after allogeneic stem cell transplantation. MiXCR, applied by TCRdb to the RT-PCR reads, yields one record per CDR3 protein. The table shows approximately 150,000 distinct CDR3 sequences, with roughly 31% occurring only once. The source material was blood, either unsorted or a sorted T cell fraction (not recorded which). The receptors shown here come from a human donor who was either an allogeneic HSCT recipient or a stem cell or donor lymphocyte infusion donor (not recorded which). It is not recorded whose cells these are; they may come from a transplant donor.

This clonotype was seen only a few times. The chain joins TRBV7-2 to TRBJ1-1; 7 bases align to TRBD1. Germline V gene data show CDR1 as SGHTA and CDR2 as FQGNSA. V lost 1 base and J lost 5; bases outside the gene matches: 10. The CDR3 totals 16 residues. The DNA for the CDR3 is TGTGCCAGCAGCTTAGTAGCGCTACAGGGGTGGACTGAAGCTTTCTTT. Translation gives CASSLVALQGWTEAFF.

The CDR3 here is CSANSLAASYNEQFF. The CDR3, as DNA: TGCAGTGCAAACAGTCTAGCGGCCTCCTACAATGAGCAGTTCTTC. V is TRBV20-1 and J is TRBJ2-1, with 7 bases that match TRBD2. V trimming: 6 bases; J trimming: 0 bases; junction bases outside the gene matches: 8. CDR3 length: 15 amino acids. Germline-derived CDR1 and CDR2 are DFQATT and SNEGSKA (reference sequence).

This chain links TRBV5-1 with TRBJ1-5; TRBD1 matches 7 bases. The CDR3 runs to 14 residues. J lost 6 bases, V lost 4 bases, and 7 bases had no gene match. Germline CDR1 SGHRS, CDR2 YFSETQ. Written as DNA, the CDR3 is TGCGCCAGCAGCCCAGACAGGGAGGGTCAGCCCCAGCATTTT. Translation: CASSPDREGQPQHF.

The chain recombines TRBV5-1 with TRBJ2-1; 10 nucleotides agree with TRBD2. This CDR3 is 16 amino acids long. V shed 0 bases, J shed 6 bases, and the junction held 6 bases outside the gene matches. Germline V gene lookup returns CDR1 SGHRS and CDR2 YFSETQ. In nucleotides, the CDR3 is TGCGCCAGCAGCTTGGAAGCGGGAGGGCCGGGCAATGAGCAGTTCTTC. Its protein is CASSLEAGGPGNEQFF.

V and J are TRBV5-1 and TRBJ1-4, with D unclear. The CDR3 has 15 residues. Germline CDR1 SGHRS, CDR2 YFSETQ. V was clipped by 1 base and J by 3 bases, with 10 bases between them. DNA for the CDR3: TGCGCCAGCAGCTTGTCTGCATGGGCTAATGAAAAACTGTTTTTT. This gives the protein CASSLSAWANEKLFF.

The rearrangement uses TRBV5-4 and TRBJ1-4; 8 bases line up with TRBD1. Losses at the gene ends were 4 bases for V and 4 bases for J; bases not matched to a gene: 3. CDR1 is SGHNT and CDR2 is YYREEE in the germline V gene (reference sequence). CDR3 length: 14 amino acids. The CDR3 DNA follows: TGTGCCAGCAGCCTCGACAGGGGTAATGAAAAACTGTTTTTT. Protein: CASSLDRGNEKLFF.

The sample holds a few counts of this clonotype. The germline gene is not matched at one end of the junction; a read error may be the cause. This chain joins TRBV20-1 and TRBJ1-4, with TRBD1 matching 11 bases. This CDR3 spans 16 amino acids. Per the germline V gene, CDR1 is DFQATT and CDR2 is SNEGSKA (reference sequence). CDR3: CSARAGQGAIYEKLFF. The DNA of the CDR3 is TGCAGTGCCCGCGCCGGACAGGGGGCTATCTATGAAAAGCTGTTTTTT.

The chain is built from TRBV6-5 and TRBJ2-7; 10 bases fit TRBD2. The V gene's germline CDR1 is MNHEY and CDR2 SVGAGI. Losses at the gene ends were 0 bases for V and 4 bases for J; bases not matched to a gene: 6. This CDR3 spans 16 amino acids. The CDR3 coding sequence is TGTGCCAGCAGTTACTCAGGACTAGCGGAGATTTACGAGCAGTACTTC. It yields the protein CASSYSGLAEIYEQYF.

This sequence joins TRBV11-2 and TRBJ1-5; the D is unclear. There are 13 residues in the CDR3. Germline V gene data show CDR1 as SGHAT and CDR2 as FQNNGV. The V end was cut by 1 base, the J end by 5 bases, with 6 bases between. The CDR3 is CASSLAIDQPQHF. DNA of the CDR3: TGTGCCAGCAGCTTAGCCATTGATCAGCCCCAGCATTTT.

V and J are TRBV4-2 and TRBJ2-7; the D is unclear. The CDR3 consists of 14 residues. Per germline, CDR1 LGHNA and CDR2 YNFKEQ. Deletions cut 4 bases from V and 4 bases from J, with 14 bases between. CDR3 sequence (DNA): TGTGCCAGCAGCCTTACAGTGGGGAATTACGAGCAGTACTTC. Protein product: CASSLTVGNYEQYF.

This sequence joins TRBV21-1 and TRBJ2-1; the table's D call, TRBD1, was not checked against the DNA. TRBV21-1 is labeled a pseudogene. CDR3 length: 16 amino acids. The CDR3 region has the DNA TGTGCCAGCAGCAAAGCCCTAGTAGTGGGGCGCAATGAGCAGTTCTTC. Protein product: CASSKALVVGRNEQFF.

The chain joins TRBV20-1 to TRBJ1-4, with 7 bases that match TRBD1. The CDR3 is made up of 13 amino acids. V trimming: 7 bases; J trimming: 8 bases; junction bases outside the gene matches: 10. The germline CDR1 and CDR2 sequences are DFQATT and SNEGSKA (reference sequence). CDR3 in amino acids: CSVPSRGAEKLFF. CDR3 nucleotides: TGCAGTGTTCCCTCCAGGGGGGCAGAAAAACTGTTTTTT.

This clonotype has a handful of counts. This CDR3 reads CASSLDGALVETQYF. CDR3 nucleotides: TGTGCCAGCAGTTTGGATGGGGCGCTAGTGGAGACCCAGTACTTC. The chain employs TRBV27 and TRBJ2-5; tentative D call: TRBD1 (5 bases). Trimming left V 3 bases short and J 5 bases short, with 16 bases between. This CDR3 spans 15 amino acids. Germline V gives CDR1 MNHEY, CDR2 SMNVEV (reference sequence).

The chain recombines TRBV20-1 with TRBJ2-3; 10 bases map to TRBD2. Germline lookup yields CDR1 DFQATT and CDR2 SNEGSKA (reference sequence). CDR3 length: 17 amino acids. V was pared by 3 bases and J by 3 bases, with 12 bases of the junction left unmatched. The CDR3 DNA follows: TGCAGTGCTAGGGGGCGGAGCGGGAGGGCCAGAACAGATACGCAGTATTTT. This codes for CSARGRSGRARTDTQYF.

The rearrangement links TRBV9 to TRBJ2-7, with 8 bases identical to TRBD2. Germline trimming cut 0 bases from V and 2 bases from J; bases unmatched to any gene: 1. The CDR3 sequence is 14 residues long. Germline loops: CDR1 SGDLS, CDR2 YYNGEE. The CDR3 loop is CASSVDGRAYEQYF. CDR3 sequence (DNA): TGTGCCAGCAGCGTAGACGGGAGGGCCTACGAGCAGTACTTC.

This clonotype was recorded many times. CDR3 amino acids: CASTPLTVDSPLHF. The CDR3 DNA is TGTGCCAGCACCCCCCTGACGGTGGATTCACCCCTCCACTTT. The V call is TRBV2, the J call TRBJ1-6, with D uncertain. The CDR3 spans 14 residues. Deletions cut 7 bases from V and 8 bases from J, with 15 bases between. Germline CDR1 is SNHLY and CDR2 is FYNNEI.

The chain couples TRBV7-9 to TRBJ1-6, with D unclear. CDR3 length: 14 amino acids. The V gene lost 5 bases and the J gene lost 7 bases, with 12 bases spanning the gap. Germline V gene sequence: CDR1 SEHNR, CDR2 FQNEAQ (reference sequence). This CDR3 is CASSLLEGNSPLHF. Written as DNA, the CDR3 is TGTGCCAGCAGCCTGTTGGAAGGGAATTCACCCCTCCACTTT.